This T cell receptor beta chain derives from a study of vaccination and CD4 T cells after COVID-19. Cultured CD4+ T-cell DNA underwent Oncomine TCR Beta short-read sequencing. Cultured CD4+ T cells were the source of extracted genomic DNA. TCRdb used MiXCR to reprocess the PCR reads, holding one entry per CDR3 protein. In the table there are 12,000 or so distinct CDR3 sequences, 43% of which are singletons. Trimming removed 2 bases from V and 4 bases from J; junction bases left unmatched: 14. This CDR3 comprises 18 residues. Germline CDR1 SNHLY, CDR2 FYNNEI. This clonotype was seen a handful of times. Its antigen remains unidentified. Noted treatment: roughly 11-day PBMC culture with coronavirus spike peptide pools or control peptides (ViraFEST assay). With peptide pools, ViraFEST first expanded antigen-specific T cells and afterwards sequenced their TCRs.

This TCR was sampled from a human donor who had recovered from COVID-19. The sequenced sample was CD4+ T cells from blood, cultured in vitro. The chain joins TRBV2 to TRBJ2-7, with 10 bases matching TRBD1. CDR3 coding DNA: TGTGCCAGCAGTGAATCCTTATTTGGAGAGGACAGGGGGTACGAGCAGTACTTC. It codes for CASSESLFGEDRGYEQYF.